This entry concerns a single TCR beta chain. Participant ages covered roughly 18 to 90 years across 24 US areas. The study assigned cohorts using participant-reported clinical history. These data belong to a study of blood T cell repertoires in COVID-19. Study as a whole: PBMCs, B-cell-depleted T cells, or T cells were the source of the cDNA or gDNA that made up the material.

In the authors' methods: How many nucleated cells were present was estimated from reference gene primer amplification. Method: immunoSEQ multiplex PCR; TCRdb's copy keeps in-frame clones and lacks some. V and J calls and clone size are given by that table; D and trimming were obtained from the DNA. The repertoire holds about 210,000 clones, with over 75% as singletons. The sample consisted of PBMCs or T cells enriched from blood (not recorded which). This receptor was obtained from a man aged 30 to 45 with acute COVID-19.

CDR3 DNA: TGCAGCGTTCGCGGCATTACCAAAAACATTCAGTACTTC. It translates to CSVRGITKNIQYF. J is TRBJ2-4 and V is TRBV29-1; D gene ambiguous. From germline, CDR1 is SQVTM and CDR2 ANQGSEA. The CDR3 is 13 residues long. V was shortened by 5 bases and J by 2 bases, with 10 bases between the two germline ends.